This T cell receptor (beta chain) was documented in a study of blood T cell repertoires in COVID-19. The authors' processing: Estimation of nucleated cell counts relied on the amplification of reference gene primers. The assay was immunoSEQ multiplex PCR, and TCRdb's table has in-frame clones only and misses some. That table furnishes V, J and clone size, whereas the DNA furnished D and trimming. Of about 26,000 clones in the sample, roughly 82% are singletons; the top ten hold roughly 2%. Specimen: peripheral blood. The receptor's source is a man older than 75 with active or convalescent COVID-19.

The CDR3 DNA reads TGTGCCAGCAGCGGGGCGGGGGCAGGGTATACTATGAGTGAAGCTTTCTTT. This sequence encodes CASSGAGAGYTMSEAFF. This chain joins TRBV7-6 and TRBJ1-1, with a possible D match to TRBD1 (6 bases). The CDR3 consists of 17 residues. The ends were cut back, 5 bases at V and 7 bases at J, with 26 bases in the middle. The germline gives CDR1 SGHVS, CDR2 FNYEAQ.